The T cell receptor beta chain described here comes from a study of T cell responses to AZD1222 COVID-19 vaccine. Study-wide results and caveats: After the peak T cell response, and only then, were repertoires sampled. Among those given AZD1222, only five or six were seropositive at baseline.

The protocol was immunoSEQ multiplex PCR, while the TCRdb copy is restricted to in-frame clones and leaves out a portion. The sample carries about 160,000 clones, 85% to 90% recorded once. CDR1 and CDR2 (germline): LGHDT, YNNKEL (reference sequence). There are 17 residues in the CDR3. V lost 0 bases, J lost 4 bases, and 5 bases stayed unmatched. Note on this clone: Its specificity is unknown.

V and J are TRBV3-1 (or the pseudogene TRBV3-2) and TRBJ2-2; 10 bases match TRBD2. Sequenced here: peripheral blood, sampled on day 0 of AZD1222 vaccination. This TCR derives from an adult in good health. The CDR3 sequence: CASSQDPSGGRTGELFF. CDR3 DNA sequence: TGTGCCAGCAGCCAAGATCCTAGCGGGGGTCGCACCGGGGAGCTGTTTTTT.